These T cell receptor beta chains were read from a single sample in a study of T-cell memory formation after mild COVID-19. Via MiXCR, TCRdb re-called the 5' RACE reads, giving one row per CDR3 protein. The sample comprises 550,000 to 600,000 distinct CDR3 sequences, roughly 20% of which are singletons, and roughly 9.1% rests with the top ten. Sequenced material: PBMCs or a T cell subset sorted from them (not recorded which). These receptors were taken from an adult woman who had mild COVID-19 (a few samples of this study predate the infection). Cell type and time point are not known. Each CDR3 is given with its conserved first and last residue. D genes are given only for firm matches. Clone size is stated in some rows and not others, as once, few, many or a class when expanded.

d_call | j_call | clone_size | v_call | cdr3_nt | cdr3_aa
TRBD2 | TRBJ2-7 | few | TRBV5-1 | TGCGCCAGCAGCTTACTTAGCGGGGGGAGCTCCTACGAGCAGTACTTC | CASSLLSGGSSYEQYF
TRBD2 | TRBJ2-3 | few | TRBV18 | TGTGCCAGCTCACAACAAGGACTAGCGGGTGCATCAGATACGCAGTATTTT | CASSQQGLAGASDTQYF
. | TRBJ2-1 | few | TRBV5-1 | TGCGCCAGCAGCTTGGATCTTACGCCCCAAGCGTACAATGAGCAGTTCTTC | CASSLDLTPQAYNEQFF
TRBD1 | TRBJ2-7 | . | TRBV7-6 | TGTGCCAGCAGACCGGGACAGGGAGTATGGGAGCAGTACTTC | CASRPGQGVWEQYF
TRBD1 | TRBJ1-1 | few | TRBV18 | TGTGCCAGCTCACCACGGGGGACAGGGACTGAAGCTTTCTTT | CASSPRGTGTEAFF
. | TRBJ2-3 | . | TRBV11-3 | TGTGCCAGCAGCGCGCTGACAGCAGATACGCAGTATTTT | CASSALTADTQYF
TRBD2 | TRBJ2-2 | . | TRBV6-2/TRBV6-3 | TGTGCCAGCAGCCAAGCCTCCGGACTAGCGGGAGTTAACACCGGGGAGCTGTTTTTT | CASSQASGLAGVNTGELFF
. | TRBJ2-1 | few | TRBV24-1 | TGTGCCACCTCCTGGGGGACCAGCTCCTACAATGAGCAGTTCTTC | CATSWGTSSYNEQFF
. | TRBJ2-1 | few | TRBV24-1 | TGTGCCACCAGTTCCCTACTAGTTCGGGCAGAGCAGTTCTTC | CATSSLLVRAEQFF
TRBD2 | TRBJ2-7 | once | TRBV7-6 | TGTGCCAGCAGCCCTAATCTAGCGGGGGGGCCGAGGGAGCAGTACTTC | CASSPNLAGGPREQYF
. | TRBJ2-2 | many | TRBV5-1 | TGCGCCAGCAGCTTTCATTCTCAGGGGACTACCGGGGAGCTGTTTTTT | CASSFHSQGTTGELFF
TRBD1 | TRBJ2-1 | few | TRBV24-1 | TGTGCCACCAGTGATTTGAGGGGGCCCTCCTACAATGAGCAGTTCTTC | CATSDLRGPSYNEQFF
. | TRBJ2-1 | few | TRBV7-3 | TGTGCCAGCAGCTTATTGAGGTTCCGGGGGGCAGGTGAGCAGTTCTTC | CASSLLRFRGAGEQFF
. | TRBJ2-2 | . | TRBV7-3 | TGTGCCAGCAGCTCGTCTCCTCTCACGCGCACGGCTGCCGGGGAGCTGTTTTTT | CASSSSPLTRTAAGELFF
. | TRBJ1-5 | few | TRBV2 | TGTGCCAGCAGTGACCTGGGGCCGCAGCCCCAGCATTTT | CASSDLGPQPQHF
TRBD1 | TRBJ1-5 | few | TRBV7-9 | TGTGCCAGCAGCTTAGCAGGGGGCGCCCAGCCCCAGCATTTT | CASSLAGGAQPQHF
TRBD2 | TRBJ2-5 | . | TRBV3-1 | TGTGCCAGCAGCCAAGGGGCTAGCGGACAAGAGACCCAGTACTTC | CASSQGASGQETQYF
. | TRBJ2-2 | few | TRBV10-3 | TGTGCCATCAGTCAACAGGGGACTTACACCGGGGAGCTGTTTTTT | CAISQQGTYTGELFF
TRBD2 | TRBJ2-3 | . | TRBV19 | TGTGCCAGTAGTAGCGGGAGTATAGATACGCAGTATTTT | CASSSGSIDTQYF
. | TRBJ2-7 | . | TRBV6-6 | TGTGCCAGCAGTCAATATAACGAGCAGTACTTC | CASSQYNEQYF
. | TRBJ2-1 | . | TRBV5-1 | TGCGCCAGCAGTCCTCAGGCTGCGAGCTCCTACAATGAGCAGTTCTTC | CASSPQAASSYNEQFF
. | TRBJ2-7 | few | TRBV4-1 | TGCGCCAGCAGCCAAGGGGGACTTCTCTCCGAGCAGTACTTC | CASSQGGLLSEQYF
. | TRBJ1-3 | . | TRBV6-5 | TGTGCCAGCAGCCACCGACGGAACTCTGGAAACACCATATATTTT | CASSHRRNSGNTIYF
. | TRBJ2-7 | few | TRBV28 | TGTGCCAGGAGACAGGTCCACTACGAGCAGTACTTC | CARRQVHYEQYF
TRBD2 | TRBJ2-7 | . | TRBV3-1 | TGTGCCAGCAGCCACCCCCTAGCGGGGAGCTCCTACGAGCAGTACTTC | CASSHPLAGSSYEQYF
. | TRBJ2-1 | few | TRBV7-6 | TGTGCCAGCAGCCCTAGGTGGAGCTCCTACAATGAGCAGTTCTTC | CASSPRWSSYNEQFF
TRBD2 | TRBJ2-1 | few | TRBV12-3/TRBV12-4 | TGTGCCAGCAGTTTAGCACTAGCGGGCGCCGGGAATGAGCAGTTCTTC | CASSLALAGAGNEQFF
TRBD2 | TRBJ2-7 | . | TRBV11-2 | TGTGCCAGCAGCTTAGATCTCTTCGGGGCTAGCGGAAGCTCCTACGAGCAGTACTTC | CASSLDLFGASGSSYEQYF
. | TRBJ2-4 | . | TRBV9 | TGTGCCAGCAGCGTAGAAGGCCTAGCCAAAAACATTCAGTACTTC | CASSVEGLAKNIQYF
. | TRBJ2-1 | . | TRBV5-1 | TGCGCCAGCAGCACCAAGGCAGGGGCCGAGCAGTTCTTC | CASSTKAGAEQFF
. | TRBJ2-7 | . | TRBV7-2 | TGTGCCAGCAGCCCAGGGAGACAACCCACGTACTTC | CASSPGRQPTYF
. | TRBJ1-1 | few | TRBV6-5 | TGTGCCAGCAGCCTACTCCTCGACAGGTCGGCTTTCTTT | CASSLLLDRSAFF
. | TRBJ1-1 | . | TRBV24-1 | TGTGCCACCAGTGAAGGGCCTTCTGAAGCTTTCTTT | CATSEGPSEAFF
. | TRBJ1-3 | few | TRBV9 | TGTGCCAGCAGCCCCAAAGTGTCCGGGGTTAACACCATATATTTT | CASSPKVSGVNTIYF
. | TRBJ1-2 | few | TRBV5-6 | TGTGCCAGCAGCTCCTACAGGGCCGGCTACACCTTC | CASSSYRAGYTF
. | TRBJ1-1 | . | TRBV21-1 | TGTGCCAGCAGCAAAGTACGTACGGGGACAGGGACCTTGAGCACTGAAGCTTTCTTT | CASSKVRTGTGTLSTEAFF
TRBD2 | TRBJ2-3 | . | TRBV6-6 | TGTGCCAGCAGGGCCCTCGGGGGAGGCGGGAGAGACGGCAGCACAGATACGCAGTATTTT | CASRALGGGGRDGSTDTQYF
. | TRBJ2-7 | . | TRBV7-9 | TGTGCCAGCAGCTTAATTCGGTTTGTTGGGGGCGAATACGTGGAGCAGTACTTC | CASSLIRFVGGEYVEQYF
TRBD2 | TRBJ2-7 | . | TRBV9 | TGTGCCAGCACAACGGGCGCTAGCGGTACCTACGAGCAGTACTTC | CASTTGASGTYEQYF
. | TRBJ2-5 | . | TRBV28 | TGTGCCAGCAGTTTGTGGGCGGGATCACAAGAGACCCAGTACTTC | CASSLWAGSQETQYF
TRBD1 | TRBJ1-2 | . | TRBV18 | TGTGCCAGCTCACAGGACAGGGGTATGGGAGGCTACACCTTC | CASSQDRGMGGYTF
. | TRBJ1-1 | . | TRBV6-2/TRBV6-3 | TGTGCCAGCAGTTTCCCCCCGAACACTGAAGCTTTCTTT | CASSFPPNTEAFF
. | TRBJ2-7 | few | TRBV2 | TGTGCCAGCAGTGAAAGGTCGGGGCTTGGGTCCTACGAGCAGTACTTC | CASSERSGLGSYEQYF
. | TRBJ2-5 | . | TRBV7-9 | TGTGCCAGCAGCCCCCCTTTATCCGAGACCCAGTACTTC | CASSPPLSETQYF